What follows is one T cell receptor (beta chain) and its context. The antigen remains unidentified. Sequenced by immunoSEQ multiplex PCR; TCRdb stores in-frame clones only, minus some. The repertoire includes roughly 2.5 million clones, around nine tenths of them detected once, and over 0.12% sits in the top ten. This sample is part of a study of shared clonotypes between healthy human individuals. Study results and limitations: Only a few donors were included, so the genetic and exposure-history diversity represented was limited.

V was pared by 2 bases and J by 1 base, with 11 bases between. The CDR3 extends over 14 amino acids. Germline loops: CDR1 GTSNPN, CDR2 SVGIG (reference sequence). What was sequenced was naive CD4+ T cells sorted from blood. As for subset: CD45RA+ positively selected. This chain connects TRBV30 to TRBJ2-5, with D perhaps TRBD1 (6 bases). The sequence derives from a man between 18 and 29 years old in good health. The CDR3 bases are TGTGCCTGGAGTCCGGACAGATTCCAAGAGACCCAGTACTTC. This sequence encodes CAWSPDRFQETQYF.